A selection of T cell receptor beta chains follows, all from one sample in a study of T cell responses to AZD1222 COVID-19 vaccine. Clones were sequenced by immunoSEQ multiplex PCR, and TCRdb holds only the in-frame ones, with some missing. Among about 79,000 clones listed, about 84% were seen once. Material: peripheral blood, obtained on day 0 of AZD1222 vaccination. The receptor source for this set is an adult in good health. The CDR3 runs from the conserved cysteine through the conserved F or W. D genes are given only for firm matches. Where a row states a size, it is once, few, many or the class of an expanded clone; other rows omit it.

clone size	V gene	D gene	J gene	CDR3 protein	CDR3 DNA
.	TRBV7-9	.	TRBJ1-1	CASSLGSEAFF	TGTGCCAGCAGCTTAGGGTCTGAAGCTTTCTTT
few	TRBV3-1/TRBV3-2	.	TRBJ1-5	CASSQDPGPQHF	TGTGCCAGCAGCCAAGATCCGGGGCCCCAGCATTTT
.	TRBV21-1	.	TRBJ1-2	CASSKGQSRYGYTF	TGTGCCAGCAGCAAGGGACAGTCACGCTATGGCTACACCTTC
.	TRBV13	TRBD2	TRBJ2-7	CASSPGPSGVIEQYF	TGTGCCAGCAGCCCGGGCCCAAGCGGGGTCATCGAGCAGTACTTC
few	TRBV4-2	.	TRBJ1-5	CASSQDRGKQPQHF	TGTGCCAGCAGCCAAGACAGGGGAAAACAGCCCCAGCATTTT
.	TRBV30	.	TRBJ2-7	CAWSPTRGYSYEQYF	TGTGCCTGGAGTCCAACCCGAGGCTACTCCTACGAGCAGTACTTC
.	TRBV21-1	.	TRBJ2-3	CASSKDDRGDGTDTQYF	TGTGCCAGCAGCAAAGATGACAGGGGAGACGGCACAGATACGCAGTATTTT
.	TRBV5-4	.	TRBJ1-2	CASSLPGTRYGYTF	TGTGCCAGCAGCTTACCCGGGACGCGCTATGGCTACACCTTC
.	TRBV24-1	.	TRBJ2-5	CATSKQGQGGETQYF	TGTGCCACGAGCAAGCAGGGGCAGGGCGGTGAGACCCAGTACTTC
.	TRBV29-1	.	TRBJ2-7	CSVEGGRDEQYF	TGCAGCGTTGAGGGGGGGCGGGACGAGCAGTACTTC
.	TRBV28	.	TRBJ1-5	CASSSKPSISLRRHF	TGTGCCAGCAGTTCCAAACCCTCCATCTCTTTACGACGGCATTTT
.	TRBV7-6	.	TRBJ2-2	CASSLGGWGGTGELFF	TGTGCCAGCAGCCTAGGAGGGTGGGGAGGCACCGGGGAGCTGTTTTTT
.	TRBV5-1	TRBD1	TRBJ1-1	CASQRQGENTEAFF	TGCGCCAGCCAAAGACAGGGCGAGAACACTGAAGCTTTCTTT
.	TRBV19	.	TRBJ2-2	CASSMGRNTGELFF	TGTGCCAGTAGTATGGGGAGGAACACCGGGGAGCTGTTTTTT
medium-sized	TRBV5-1	TRBD2	TRBJ2-3	CASSWGGGGTDTQYF	TGCGCCAGCAGCTGGGGTGGCGGGGGTACAGATACGCAGTATTTT
.	TRBV4-1	.	TRBJ1-4	CASSLQITFATNEKLFF	TGCGCCAGCAGCCTCCAGATAACATTTGCAACTAATGAAAAACTGTTTTTT
.	TRBV18	TRBD2	TRBJ2-7	CASSPGLAGVFEQYF	TGTGCCAGCTCACCCGGACTAGCGGGGGTATTTGAGCAGTACTTC
few	TRBV19	.	TRBJ1-2	CASSGTGAGQGYGYTF	TGTGCCAGCTCCGGGACTGGCGCTGGTCAGGGCTATGGCTACACCTTC
.	TRBV7-6	.	TRBJ1-2	CASSDLYNWRGGYTF	TGTGCCAGCAGCGACTTATATAACTGGAGGGGAGGCTACACCTTC
.	TRBV7-6	.	TRBJ2-7	CASSLVRGEQYF	TGTGCCAGCAGCTTAGTTAGGGGCGAGCAGTACTTC
.	TRBV5-6	.	TRBJ2-7	CASTPLNSYEQYF	TGTGCCAGCACCCCGCTTAACTCCTACGAGCAGTACTTC
once	TRBV28	.	TRBJ2-7	CASMDPYEQYF	TGTGCCAGCATGGATCCCTATGAGCAGTACTTC
.	TRBV3-1/TRBV3-2	.	TRBJ2-3	CASSRADTQYF	TGTGCCAGCAGCCGCGCTGATACGCAGTATTTT
.	TRBV28	.	TRBJ2-7	CASSFMGGEQYF	TGTGCCAGCAGCTTTATGGGTGGGGAGCAGTACTTC
.	TRBV2	.	TRBJ1-2	CASSLRANYGYTF	TGTGCCAGCAGTCTGAGAGCTAACTATGGCTACACCTTC
.	TRBV24-1	.	TRBJ1-1	CATGRAGTEAFF	TGTGCCACCGGGAGGGCCGGCACTGAAGCTTTCTTT
.	TRBV7-8	.	TRBJ1-1	CASSPYMNTEAFF	TGTGCCAGCAGCCCATACATGAACACTGAAGCTTTCTTT
few	TRBV7-8	TRBD2	TRBJ2-7	CASSLVVTSGGEQYF	TGTGCCAGCAGCTTAGTTGTTACTAGCGGAGGGGAGCAGTACTTC
.	TRBV5-4	TRBD1	TRBJ1-6	CASSIGQGNGRSPLHF	TGTGCCAGCAGCATCGGACAGGGGAACGGTCGTTCACCCCTCCACTTT
.	TRBV3-1/TRBV3-2	.	TRBJ1-5	CASSQGGAWGNQPQHF	TGTGCCAGCAGCCAAGGCGGGGCCTGGGGCAATCAGCCCCAGCATTTT
.	TRBV27	TRBD2	TRBJ2-1	CASSSWGGNNYEQFF	TGTGCCAGCAGCTCCTGGGGGGGTAATAATTATGAGCAGTTCTTC
.	TRBV5-5	TRBD2	TRBJ2-1	CASSFETSGSGGFNEQFF	TGTGCCAGCAGCTTCGAGACTAGCGGGAGTGGCGGTTTCAATGAGCAGTTCTTC
.	TRBV19	.	TRBJ1-6	CASSTGPGSPLHF	TGTGCCAGTAGTACGGGTCCAGGTTCACCCCTCCACTTT
.	TRBV13	.	TRBJ2-3	CASSTFGSSSTDTQYF	TGTGCCAGCAGCACTTTTGGGAGTTCTAGCACAGATACGCAGTATTTT
once	TRBV11-1	TRBD1	TRBJ2-7	CASSSPGQAYEQYF	TGTGCCAGCAGCTCACCGGGACAGGCCTACGAGCAGTACTTC
once	TRBV10-2	.	TRBJ1-1	CASSVGNQAGTEAFF	TGCGCCAGCAGTGTGGGGAACCAGGCGGGCACTGAAGCTTTCTTT
few	TRBV19	.	TRBJ1-5	CASSILKGGSNQPQHF	TGTGCCAGTAGTATACTTAAGGGCGGCAGCAATCAGCCCCAGCATTTT
.	TRBV30	.	TRBJ2-1	CAWARGEGREQFF	TGTGCCTGGGCAAGGGGGGAGGGACGAGAGCAGTTCTTC
once	TRBV18	.	TRBJ1-2	CASSPASGDGYTF	TGTGCCAGCTCACCAGCATCCGGGGATGGCTACACCTTC
.	TRBV3-1/TRBV3-2	.	TRBJ2-1	CASSQVGGGEQFF	TGTGCCAGCAGCCAAGTCGGGGGTGGTGAGCAGTTCTTC
.	TRBV28	.	TRBJ2-1	CASSLGGLSYNEQFF	TGTGCCAGCAGTCTGGGGGGTCTATCCTACAATGAGCAGTTCTTC
.	TRBV6-6	.	TRBJ1-1	CASSYQRNTEAFF	TGTGCCAGCAGTTATCAGCGGAACACTGAAGCTTTCTTT
many	TRBV7-7	.	TRBJ2-5	CASSPRPAMGETQYF	TGTGCCAGCAGCCCCCGACCCGCGATGGGGGAGACCCAGTACTTC
.	TRBV24-1	.	TRBJ2-7	CATSDIRDSFVSSNLYEQYF	TGTGCCACCAGTGATATCCGGGACTCTTTCGTTTCCTCTAATCTCTACGAGCAGTACTTC
.	TRBV5-6	.	TRBJ1-1	CASSLPDGTEAFF	TGTGCCAGCAGCTTGCCGGACGGCACTGAAGCTTTCTTT
.	TRBV6-5	TRBD1	TRBJ2-7	CASSFQTGVNEQYF	TGTGCCAGCAGTTTCCAGACAGGGGTGAACGAGCAGTACTTC